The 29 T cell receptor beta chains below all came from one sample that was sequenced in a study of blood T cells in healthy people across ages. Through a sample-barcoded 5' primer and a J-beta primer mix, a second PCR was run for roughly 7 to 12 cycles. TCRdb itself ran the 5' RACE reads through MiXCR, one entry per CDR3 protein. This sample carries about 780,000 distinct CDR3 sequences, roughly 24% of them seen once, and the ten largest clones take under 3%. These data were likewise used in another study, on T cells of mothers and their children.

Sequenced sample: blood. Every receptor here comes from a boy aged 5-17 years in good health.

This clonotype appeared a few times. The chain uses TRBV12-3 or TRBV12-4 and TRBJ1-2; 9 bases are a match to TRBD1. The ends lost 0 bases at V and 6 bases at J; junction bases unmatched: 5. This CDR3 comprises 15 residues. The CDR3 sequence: CASSLALDRGNGYTF. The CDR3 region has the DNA TGTGCCAGCAGTTTAGCTCTGGACAGGGGAAATGGCTACACCTTC.

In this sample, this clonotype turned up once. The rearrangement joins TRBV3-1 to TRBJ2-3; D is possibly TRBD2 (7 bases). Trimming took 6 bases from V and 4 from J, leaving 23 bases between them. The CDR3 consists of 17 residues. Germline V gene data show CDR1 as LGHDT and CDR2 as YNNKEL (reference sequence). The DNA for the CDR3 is TGTGCCAGCAGTTCCAGGGAGGGGGGGGCTTTCGCAGATACGCAGTATTTT. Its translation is CASSSREGGAFADTQYF.

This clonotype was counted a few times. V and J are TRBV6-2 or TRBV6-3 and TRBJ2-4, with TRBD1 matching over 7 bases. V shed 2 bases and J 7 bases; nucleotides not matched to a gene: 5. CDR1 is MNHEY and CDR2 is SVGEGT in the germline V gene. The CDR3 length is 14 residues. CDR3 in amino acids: CASSYRDRVNIQYF. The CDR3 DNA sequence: TGTGCCAGCAGTTACCGGGACAGAGTCAACATTCAGTACTTC.

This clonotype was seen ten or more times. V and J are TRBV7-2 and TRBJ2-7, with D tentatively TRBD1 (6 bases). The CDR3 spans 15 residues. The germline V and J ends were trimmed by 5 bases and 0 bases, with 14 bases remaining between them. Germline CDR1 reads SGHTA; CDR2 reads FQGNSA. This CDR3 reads CASSPGGHLSYEQYF. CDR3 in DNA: TGTGCCAGCAGCCCTGGGGGACATCTCTCCTACGAGCAGTACTTC.

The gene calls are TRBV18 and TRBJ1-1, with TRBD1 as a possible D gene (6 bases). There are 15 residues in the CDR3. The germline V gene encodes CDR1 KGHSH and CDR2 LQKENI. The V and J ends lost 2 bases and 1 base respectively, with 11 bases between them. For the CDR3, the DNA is TGTGCCAGCTCACCATCCTACAGGGAGAACACTGAAGCTTTCTTT. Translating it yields CASSPSYRENTEAFF.

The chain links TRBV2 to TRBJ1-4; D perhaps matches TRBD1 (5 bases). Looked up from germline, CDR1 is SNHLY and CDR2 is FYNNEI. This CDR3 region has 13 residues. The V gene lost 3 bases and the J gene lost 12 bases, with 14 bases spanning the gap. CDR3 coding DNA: TGTGCCAGCAGTGAGGGGGTAATTGGTGAACTGTTTTTT. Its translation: CASSEGVIGELFF. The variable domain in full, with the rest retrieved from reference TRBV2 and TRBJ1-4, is EPEVTQTPSHQVTQMGQEVILRCVPISNHLYFYWYRQILGQKVEFLVSFYNNEISEKSEIFDDQFSVERPDGSNFTLKIRSTKLEDSAMYFCASSEGVIGELFFGSGTQLSVL.

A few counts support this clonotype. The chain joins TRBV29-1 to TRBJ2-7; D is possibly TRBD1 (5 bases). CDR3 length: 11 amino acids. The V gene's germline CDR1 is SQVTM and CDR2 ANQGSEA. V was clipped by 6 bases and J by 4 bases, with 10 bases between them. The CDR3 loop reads CSVMTEYEQYF. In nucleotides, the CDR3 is TGCAGCGTGATGACAGAGTACGAGCAGTACTTC.

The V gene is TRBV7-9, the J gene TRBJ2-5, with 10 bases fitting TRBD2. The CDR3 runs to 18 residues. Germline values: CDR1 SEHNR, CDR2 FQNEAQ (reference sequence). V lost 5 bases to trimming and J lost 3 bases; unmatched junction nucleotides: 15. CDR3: CASSPTIPRGLAKETQYF. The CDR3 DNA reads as TGTGCCAGCAGCCCTACTATCCCACGGGGACTAGCGAAAGAGACCCAGTACTTC.

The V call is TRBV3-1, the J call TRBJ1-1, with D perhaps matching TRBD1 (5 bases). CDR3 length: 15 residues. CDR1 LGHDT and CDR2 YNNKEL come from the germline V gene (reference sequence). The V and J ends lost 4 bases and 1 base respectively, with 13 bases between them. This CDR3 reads CASSPRGSRNTEAFF. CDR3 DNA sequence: TGTGCCAGCAGCCCCCGGGGCAGCCGGAACACTGAAGCTTTCTTT.

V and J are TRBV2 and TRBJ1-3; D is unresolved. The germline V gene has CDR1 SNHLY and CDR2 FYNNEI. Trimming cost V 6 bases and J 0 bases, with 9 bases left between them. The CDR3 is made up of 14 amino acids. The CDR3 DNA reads TGTGCCAGCAGCCTTGATTACTCTGGAAACACCATATATTTT. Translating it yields CASSLDYSGNTIYF.

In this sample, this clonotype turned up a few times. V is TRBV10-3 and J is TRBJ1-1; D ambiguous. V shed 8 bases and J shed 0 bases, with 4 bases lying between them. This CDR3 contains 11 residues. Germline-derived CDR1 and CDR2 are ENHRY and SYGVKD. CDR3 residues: CAIGLNTEAFF. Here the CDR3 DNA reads TGTGCCATCGGCCTGAACACTGAAGCTTTCTTT.

The CDR3 DNA is TGTACCAGCAGCTTGGGAACCAGGGGCCGTCCTGGAGGCTACACCTTC. Its protein is CTSSLGTRGRPGGYTF. The gene calls are TRBV7-2 and TRBJ1-2; TRBD1 is a possible D gene (6 bases). The ends were cut back, 3 bases at V and 8 bases at J, with 22 bases in the middle. Germline-derived CDR1 and CDR2 are SGHTA and FQGNSA. The CDR3 consists of 16 residues.

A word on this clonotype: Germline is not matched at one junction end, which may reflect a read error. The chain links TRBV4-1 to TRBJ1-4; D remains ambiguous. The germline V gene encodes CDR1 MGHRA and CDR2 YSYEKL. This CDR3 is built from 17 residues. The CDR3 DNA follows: TGCGCCAGCAGCCCGTCAGAGGGAGAGGCAACTAATGAAAAACTGGTTTTT. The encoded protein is CASSPSEGEATNEKLVF.

The CDR3 loop is CASGLAGLSSYEQYV. CDR3 bases: TGTGCTAGTGGTTTGGCGGGCCTTAGCTCCTACGAGCAGTACGTC. The chain joins TRBV12-5 to TRBJ2-7; D gene ambiguous. Germline V gene sequence: CDR1 LGHNT, CDR2 FRNRAP. The CDR3 covers 15 residues. The V and J ends lost 1 base and 0 bases respectively, with 10 bases between them.

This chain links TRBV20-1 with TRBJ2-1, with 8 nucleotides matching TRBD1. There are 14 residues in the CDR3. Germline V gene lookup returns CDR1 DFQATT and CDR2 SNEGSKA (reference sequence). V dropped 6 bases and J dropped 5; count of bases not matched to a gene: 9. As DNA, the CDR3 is TGCAGTGCCCTCGTCGGGACAGGCCACAATGAGCAGTTCTTC. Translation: CSALVGTGHNEQFF.

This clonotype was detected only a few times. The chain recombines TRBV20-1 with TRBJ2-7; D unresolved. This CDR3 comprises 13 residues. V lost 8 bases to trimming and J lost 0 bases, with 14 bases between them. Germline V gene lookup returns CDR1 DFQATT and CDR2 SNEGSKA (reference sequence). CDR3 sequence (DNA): TGCAGTCTCAAGGCCCAGTTCTCCTACGAGCAGTACTTC. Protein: CSLKAQFSYEQYF.

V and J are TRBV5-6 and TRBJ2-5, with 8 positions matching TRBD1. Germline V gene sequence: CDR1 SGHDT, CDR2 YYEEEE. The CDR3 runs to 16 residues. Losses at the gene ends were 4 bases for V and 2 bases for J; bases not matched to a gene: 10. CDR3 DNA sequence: TGTGCCAGCAGCCTAGCTTCCGGGACAGGTCAAGAGACCCAGTACTTC. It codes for CASSLASGTGQETQYF. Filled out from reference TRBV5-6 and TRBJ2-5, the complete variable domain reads DAGVTQSPTHLIKTRGQQVTLRCSPKSGHDTVSWYQQALGQGPQFIFQYYEEEERQRGNFPDRFSGHQFPNYSSELNVNALLLGDSALYLCASSLASGTGQETQYFGPGTRLLVL.

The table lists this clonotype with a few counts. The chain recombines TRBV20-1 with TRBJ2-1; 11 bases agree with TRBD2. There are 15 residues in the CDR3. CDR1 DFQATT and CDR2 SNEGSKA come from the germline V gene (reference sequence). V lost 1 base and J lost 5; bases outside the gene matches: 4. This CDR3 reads CSARAGTSGHNEQFF. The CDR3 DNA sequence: TGCAGTGCTAGAGCCGGGACTAGCGGCCACAATGAGCAGTTCTTC.

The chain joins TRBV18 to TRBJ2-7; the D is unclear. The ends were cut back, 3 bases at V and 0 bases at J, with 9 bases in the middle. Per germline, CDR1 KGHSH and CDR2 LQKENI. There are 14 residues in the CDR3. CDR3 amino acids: CASSPLQTSYEQYF. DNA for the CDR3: TGTGCCAGCTCACCCCTCCAAACCTCCTACGAGCAGTACTTC.

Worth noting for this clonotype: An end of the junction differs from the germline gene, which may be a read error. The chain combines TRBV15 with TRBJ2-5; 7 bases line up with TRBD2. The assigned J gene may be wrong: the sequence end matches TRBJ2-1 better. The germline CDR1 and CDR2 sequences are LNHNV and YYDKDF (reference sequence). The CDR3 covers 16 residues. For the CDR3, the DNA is TGTGCCACCAGCAGAGATTCTCGCGGGGGTTACAACGAGCAGTTCTTC. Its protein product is CATSRDSRGGYNEQFF.

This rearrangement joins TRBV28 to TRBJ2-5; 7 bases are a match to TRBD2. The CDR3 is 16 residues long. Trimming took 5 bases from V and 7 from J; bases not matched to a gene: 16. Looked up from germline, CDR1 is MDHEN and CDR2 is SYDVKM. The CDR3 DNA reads TGTGCCAGCAGTCTCCCGGGACTAACAGGTCGAGGGACCCAGTACTTC. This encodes CASSLPGLTGRGTQYF.

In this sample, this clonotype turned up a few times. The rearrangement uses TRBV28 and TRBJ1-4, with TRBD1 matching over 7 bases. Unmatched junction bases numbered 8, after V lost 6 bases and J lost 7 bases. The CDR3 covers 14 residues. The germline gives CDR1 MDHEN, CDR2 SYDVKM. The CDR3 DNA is TGTGCCAGCAGCCGGGGACAGTCTCCTGAAAAACTGTTTTTT. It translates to CASSRGQSPEKLFF.

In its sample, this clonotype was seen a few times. The CDR3 DNA is TGTGCCAGCCGGGGGGCTCCCTCCTACGAGCAGTACTTC. Residues: CASRGAPSYEQYF. This sequence joins TRBV7-9 and TRBJ2-5; TRBD2 might be the D (7 bases). The DNA end favors TRBJ2-7, so the J call may be wrong. Germline V lookup: CDR1 SEHNR, CDR2 FQNEAQ (reference sequence). The CDR3 spans 13 residues.

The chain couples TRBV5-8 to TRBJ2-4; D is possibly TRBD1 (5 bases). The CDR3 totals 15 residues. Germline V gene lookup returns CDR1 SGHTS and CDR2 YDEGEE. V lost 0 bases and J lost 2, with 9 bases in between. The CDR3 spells CASSLAKGPKNIQYF. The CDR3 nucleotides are TGTGCCAGCAGCTTGGCGAAGGGGCCCAAAAACATTCAGTACTTC.

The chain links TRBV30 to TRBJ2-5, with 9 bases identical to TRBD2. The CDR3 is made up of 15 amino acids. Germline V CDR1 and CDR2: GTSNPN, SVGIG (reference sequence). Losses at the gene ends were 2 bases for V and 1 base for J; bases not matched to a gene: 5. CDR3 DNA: TGTGCCTGGAGTAAGCTGGGACTAGCCCAAGAGACCCAGTACTTC. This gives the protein CAWSKLGLAQETQYF.

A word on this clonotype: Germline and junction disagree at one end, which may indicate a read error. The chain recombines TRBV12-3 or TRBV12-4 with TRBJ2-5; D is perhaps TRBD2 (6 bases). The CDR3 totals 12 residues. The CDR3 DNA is TGTGCCAGCAGGCCATCGGGAGAGGCCCAGTACTTC. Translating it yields CASRPSGEAQYF.

The CDR3 coding sequence is TGCAGTGCCCCCGGGACTAGCGGGGAGGGGGTCTACAATGAGCAGTTCTTC. It is translated as CSAPGTSGEGVYNEQFF. V usage is TRBV20-1 and J usage is TRBJ2-1, with 13 bases identical to TRBD2. The length of the CDR3 is 17 residues. The germline CDR1 and CDR2 sequences are DFQATT and SNEGSKA (reference sequence). The V gene end was trimmed by 6 bases and the J gene end by 3 bases; junction bases not matched to a gene: 11.

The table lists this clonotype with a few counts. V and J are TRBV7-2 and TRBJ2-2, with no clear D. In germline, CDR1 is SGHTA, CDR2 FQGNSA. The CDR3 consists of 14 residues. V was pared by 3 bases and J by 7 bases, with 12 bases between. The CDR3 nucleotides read TGTGCCAGCAGCTTGGGCCGGCAAAGCGGGGAGCTGTTTTTT. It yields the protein CASSLGRQSGELFF. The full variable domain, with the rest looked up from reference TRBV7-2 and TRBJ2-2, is GAGVSQSPSNKVTEKGKDVELRCDPISGHTALYWYRQSLGQGLEFLIYFQGNSAPDKSGLPSDRFSAERTGGSVSTLTIQRTQQEDSAVYLCASSLGRQSGELFFGEGSRLTVL.

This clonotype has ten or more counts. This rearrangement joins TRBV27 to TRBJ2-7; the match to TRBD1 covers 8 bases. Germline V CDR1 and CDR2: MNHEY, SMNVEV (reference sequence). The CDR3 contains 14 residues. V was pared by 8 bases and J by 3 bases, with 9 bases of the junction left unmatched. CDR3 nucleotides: TGTGCCAGCTCATCAGACAGGGGCAGCTACGAGCAGTACTTC. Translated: CASSSDRGSYEQYF.